A single T cell receptor (beta chain) is shown here with its context. Germline V CDR1 and CDR2: SGHTA, FQGNSA. The CDR3 runs 16 residues. V lost 5 bases and J lost 7; bases outside the gene matches: 13. The data are from a study of blood T cell repertoires in COVID-19. Study in general: The cDNA or gDNA used as material had been derived from T cells, B-cell-depleted T cells, or PBMCs.

Per the original data handling: Researchers report that nucleated cell counts were estimated from reference gene primer amplification. The protocol was immunoSEQ multiplex PCR, while the TCRdb copy is restricted to in-frame clones and leaves out a portion. The V and J calls and clone size are taken from that table; D and trimming were inferred from the DNA. The sample gives around 250,000 clones, around 93% of which show up once; 0.95% to 1.5% is in the top ten. Living in about two dozen US areas, the participants were between roughly 18 and 90 years of age. Which cohort a participant joined came from the clinical history participants gave.

The chain is built from TRBV7-2 and TRBJ2-1; 8 positions match TRBD2. The specimen sequenced was PBMCs or T cells enriched from blood (not recorded which). The sequence was collected from a human donor in a cohort exposed to, infected with or recovered from COVID-19 (not recorded which). The donor label of this sample is uncertain. CDR3 in amino acids: CASSRRWSGGMNEQFF. The CDR3 DNA follows: TGTGCCAGCAGCCGCCGGTGGAGCGGGGGTATGAATGAGCAGTTCTTC.